A single sample gave rise to the 4 T cell receptor beta chains below, sequenced in a study of blood T cell repertoires in COVID-19. The table came from immunoSEQ multiplex PCR; TCRdb's copy has only in-frame clones and leaves some out. The sample yields approximately 240,000 clones, 70% to 90% seen once. Material: peripheral blood. All receptors derive from a woman between 40 and 55 years old who had recovered from COVID-19.

The V and J genes are TRBV5-6 and TRBJ2-2, with 10 bases fitting TRBD1. V gave up 2 bases and J gave up 5 bases; unmatched junction bases: 3. In germline, CDR1 is SGHDT, CDR2 YYEEEE. This CDR3 spans 15 amino acids. This CDR3 reads CASSFRDRGTGELFF. The CDR3 nucleotides read TGTGCCAGCAGCTTCCGGGACAGGGGAACCGGGGAGCTGTTTTTT.

The chain has TRBV2 and TRBJ2-3, with 12 bases aligning to TRBD1. V lost 11 bases, J lost 5 bases, and 8 bases stayed unmatched. Germline CDR1 SNHLY, CDR2 FYNNEI. The CDR3 length is 14 residues. CDR3 bases: TGTGCCGCCCGGGACAGGGGGCTTATAGATACGCAGTATTTT. Encoded protein: CAARDRGLIDTQYF.

The chain combines TRBV27 with TRBJ2-1; a weak D match, TRBD2 (5 bases). Germline lookup yields CDR1 MNHEY and CDR2 SMNVEV (reference sequence). The CDR3 is 14 residues long. The V end lost 6 bases, the J end lost 2 bases, and 11 bases lay between the germline ends. Here the CDR3 reads CASRRTGTYNEQFF. The CDR3 DNA reads as TGTGCCAGCAGAAGAACCGGGACCTACAATGAGCAGTTCTTC.

The chain has TRBV7-2 and TRBJ2-2; TRBD1 matches 9 bases. The germline V gene encodes CDR1 SGHTA and CDR2 FQGNSA. This CDR3 is 17 amino acids long. V trimming: 4 bases; J trimming: 1 base; junction bases outside the gene matches: 7. The CDR3 coding sequence is TGTGCCAGCAGCTCCTTTGGGACAGGGAAGAACACCGGGGAGCTGTTTTTT. Protein sequence: CASSSFGTGKNTGELFF.